This T cell receptor beta chain originates from a study of cytomegalovirus exposure and HLA in healthy donors. Study outcomes and limitations: Later analysis found that TCR beta chains associated with HLA were more clonally expanded than other, equally common chains. Investigators reported 150 to 200 TCR beta chains as tied to cytomegalovirus. In a later analysis, across HLA loci, associated TCR counts were highest for DRB1, lowest for HLA-C.

Note on this clone: Antigen: not known.

The PCR ran on 60 Vbeta and 13 Jbeta primers. Sequenced by immunoSEQ multiplex PCR; TCRdb stores in-frame clones only, minus some. The sample includes 150,000 to 200,000 clones, about three quarters seen only once; the top ten take about 1.4%. This CDR3 has 14 amino acids. Germline values: CDR1 MNHNS, CDR2 SASEGT. Trimming took 5 bases from V and 2 from J, leaving 9 bases between them. The clonotype originates from a woman in her 30s in good health and CMV-seronegative. The J gene is TRBJ1-4, the V gene TRBV6-1; tentative D call: TRBD1 (5 bases). Material for sequencing was PBMCs. CDR3 loop: CASSTGSTNEKLFF. CDR3 nucleotides: TGTGCCAGCAGTACAGGTTCTACTAATGAAAAACTGTTTTTT.